This T cell receptor beta chain was found in a study of cytomegalovirus exposure and HLA in healthy donors. As for the study in general: Caucasian-associated ancestry cluster membership applied to around 76% of 398 genotyped donors. Study-level findings and limits: The authors judged a highly shared variant cluster likely a sequencing artifact. Previously analyzed data showed that most TCR beta V segments were productive at a frequency of about 87% or about 30%.

With respect to this clone: What it binds is unknown.

The CDR3 is 13 amino acids. V was shortened by 7 bases and J by 0 bases, with 7 bases between the two germline ends. Germline CDR1 and CDR2: SGHVS and FQNEAQ. In the PCR, 60 Vbeta and 13 Jbeta primers were used. Measured with immunoSEQ multiplex PCR; TCRdb has only the in-frame clones, and not every one. Of about 62,000 clones in the sample, about 89% were seen once. The V and J genes are TRBV7-8 and TRBJ1-3; D is possibly TRBD1 (5 bases). This receptor was taken from a man aged 18 to 30 in good health and CMV-seronegative. What was sequenced was PBMCs. The CDR3 region is CASKGNSGNTIYF. The CDR3 region has the DNA TGTGCCAGCAAGGGGAACTCTGGAAACACCATATATTTT.